This TCR beta chain was documented in a study of shared clonotypes between healthy human individuals. Caucasian adults residing in Nashville, Tennessee made up all the donors. Trimming pared 6 bases from V and 4 bases from J, leaving 18 bases between. From germline, CDR1 is SNHLY and CDR2 FYNNEI. The CDR3 extends over 16 amino acids. Measured with immunoSEQ multiplex PCR; TCRdb has only the in-frame clones, and not every one. The sample consists of about 640,000 clones, roughly 70% of them appearing once. The sequenced sample consisted of memory CD4+ T cells sorted from blood. Subset meaning: CD45RA-negative fraction. This receptor was taken from a woman aged 25 to 39 in good health. The V and J genes are TRBV2 and TRBJ2-2; D possibly corresponds to TRBD1 (5 bases). In nucleotides, the CDR3 is TGTGCCAGCAGGGAGAAGGGGTCACCATCCACCGGGGAGCTGTTTTTT. Translating gives CASREKGSPSTGELFF.